The 3 T cell receptor beta chains in this list originate from one sample, sequenced in a study of cytomegalovirus exposure and HLA in healthy donors. Measured with immunoSEQ multiplex PCR; TCRdb has only the in-frame clones, and not every one. The table includes fewer than 200,000 clones, 85% detected once. The sequenced sample consisted of PBMCs. The receptors were gathered from a young man in good health and CMV-seropositive.

The chain links TRBV4-1 to TRBJ2-7; tentative D call: TRBD1 (6 bases). The CDR3 runs 15 residues. The germline V gene has CDR1 MGHRA and CDR2 YSYEKL. With 0 bases removed from V and 0 bases from J, the gap between germline ends came to 9 bases. CDR3 DNA sequence: TGCGCCAGCAGCCAAGACAACAGGGCCTCCTACGAGCAGTACTTC. Amino acids: CASSQDNRASYEQYF.

The rearrangement uses TRBV6-6 and TRBJ2-7; D is ambiguous. V lost 0 bases to trimming and J lost 13 bases, with 10 bases between them. Germline lookup yields CDR1 MNHNY and CDR2 SVGAGI (reference sequence). This CDR3 has 11 amino acids. The CDR3 nucleotides read TGTGCCAGCAGTTACTCGTACCTTACTTACTTC. Amino acid sequence: CASSYSYLTYF.

This chain links TRBV11-3 with TRBJ2-5, with 7 bases aligning to TRBD2. CDR1 is SGHNT and CDR2 is YENEEA in the germline V gene. The V gene end was trimmed by 8 bases and the J gene end by 1 base; junction bases not matched to a gene: 4. This CDR3 is built from 13 residues. For the CDR3, the DNA is TGTGCCAGCGAGCGGGGCCGCCAAGAGACCCAGTACTTC. It encodes CASERGRQETQYF.